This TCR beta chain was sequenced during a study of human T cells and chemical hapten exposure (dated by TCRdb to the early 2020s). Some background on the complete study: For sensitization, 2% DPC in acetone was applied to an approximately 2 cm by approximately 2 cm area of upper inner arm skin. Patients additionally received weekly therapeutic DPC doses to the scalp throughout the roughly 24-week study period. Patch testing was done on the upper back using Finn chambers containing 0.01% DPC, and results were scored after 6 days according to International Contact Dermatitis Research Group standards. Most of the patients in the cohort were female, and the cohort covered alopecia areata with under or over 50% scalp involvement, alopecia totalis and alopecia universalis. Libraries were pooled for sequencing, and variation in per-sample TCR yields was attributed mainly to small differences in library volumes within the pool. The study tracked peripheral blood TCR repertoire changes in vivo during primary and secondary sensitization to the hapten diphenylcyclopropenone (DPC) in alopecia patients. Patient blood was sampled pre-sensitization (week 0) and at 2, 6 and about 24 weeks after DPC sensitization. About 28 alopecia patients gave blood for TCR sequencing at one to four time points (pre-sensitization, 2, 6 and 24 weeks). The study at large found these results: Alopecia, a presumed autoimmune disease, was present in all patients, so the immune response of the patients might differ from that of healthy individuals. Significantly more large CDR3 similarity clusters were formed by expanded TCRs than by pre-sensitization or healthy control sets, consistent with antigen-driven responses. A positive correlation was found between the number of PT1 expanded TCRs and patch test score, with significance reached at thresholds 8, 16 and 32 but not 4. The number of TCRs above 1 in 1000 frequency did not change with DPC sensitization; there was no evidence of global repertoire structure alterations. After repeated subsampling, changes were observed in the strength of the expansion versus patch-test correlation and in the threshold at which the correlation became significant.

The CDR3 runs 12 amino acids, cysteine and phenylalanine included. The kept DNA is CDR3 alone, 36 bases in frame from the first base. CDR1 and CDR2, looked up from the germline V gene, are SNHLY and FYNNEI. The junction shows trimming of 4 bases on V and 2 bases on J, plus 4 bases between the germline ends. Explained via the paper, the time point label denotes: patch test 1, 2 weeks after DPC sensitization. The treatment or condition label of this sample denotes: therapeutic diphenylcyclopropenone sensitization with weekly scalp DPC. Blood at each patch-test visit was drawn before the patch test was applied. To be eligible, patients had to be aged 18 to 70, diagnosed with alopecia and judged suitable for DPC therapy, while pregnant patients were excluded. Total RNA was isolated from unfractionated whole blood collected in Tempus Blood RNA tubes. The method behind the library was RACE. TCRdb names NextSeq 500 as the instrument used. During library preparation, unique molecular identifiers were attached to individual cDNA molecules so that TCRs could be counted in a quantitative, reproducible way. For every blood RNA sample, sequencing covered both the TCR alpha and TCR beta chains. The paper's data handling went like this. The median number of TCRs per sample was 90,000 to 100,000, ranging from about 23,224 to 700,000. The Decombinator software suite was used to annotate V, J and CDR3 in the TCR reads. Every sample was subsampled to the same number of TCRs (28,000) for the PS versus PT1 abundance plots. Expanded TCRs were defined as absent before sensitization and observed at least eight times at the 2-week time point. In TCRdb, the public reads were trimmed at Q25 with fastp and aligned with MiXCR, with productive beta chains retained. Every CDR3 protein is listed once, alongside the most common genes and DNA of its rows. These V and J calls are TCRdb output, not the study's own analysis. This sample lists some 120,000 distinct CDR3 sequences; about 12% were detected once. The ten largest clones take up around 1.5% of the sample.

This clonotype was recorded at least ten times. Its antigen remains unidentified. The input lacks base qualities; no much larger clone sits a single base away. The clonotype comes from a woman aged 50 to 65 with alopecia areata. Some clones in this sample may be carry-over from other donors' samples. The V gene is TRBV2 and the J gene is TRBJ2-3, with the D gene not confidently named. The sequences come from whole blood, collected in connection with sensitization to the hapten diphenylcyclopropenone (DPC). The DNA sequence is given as TGTGCCAGCAGTGGGACCACAGATACGCAGTATTTT. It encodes CASSGTTDTQYF.